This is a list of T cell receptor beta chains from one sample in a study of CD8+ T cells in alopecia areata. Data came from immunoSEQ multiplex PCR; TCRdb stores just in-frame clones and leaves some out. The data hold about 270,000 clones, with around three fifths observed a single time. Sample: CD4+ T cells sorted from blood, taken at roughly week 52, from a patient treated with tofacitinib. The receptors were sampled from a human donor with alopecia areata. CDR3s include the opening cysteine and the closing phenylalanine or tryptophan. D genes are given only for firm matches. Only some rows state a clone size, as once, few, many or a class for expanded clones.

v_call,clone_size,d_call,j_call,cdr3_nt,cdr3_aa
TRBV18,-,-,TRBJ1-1,TGTGCCAGCTCACCAGAGACTGAAGCTTTCTTT,CASSPETEAFF
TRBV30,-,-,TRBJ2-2,TGTGCCTGGAGTGCCAGGGTGCACGGGGAGCTGTTTTTT,CAWSARVHGELFF
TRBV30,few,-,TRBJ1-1,TGTGCCTGGAGCCCTAATCGTGAAGCTTTCTTT,CAWSPNREAFF
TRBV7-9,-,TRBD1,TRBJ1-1,TGTGCCAGCAGCTTAGCCGGGACAGGGGGCCGAGCTTTCTTT,CASSLAGTGGRAFF
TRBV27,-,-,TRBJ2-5,TGTGCCAGCAGTTTATCGGGGTGGCGAGAGACCCAGTACTTC,CASSLSGWRETQYF
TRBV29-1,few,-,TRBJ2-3,TGCAGCGTCGCCGAGGACATTCCAGATACGCAGTATTTT,CSVAEDIPDTQYF
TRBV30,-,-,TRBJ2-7,TGTGCCTGGAGCCCCGGCGGCTACGAGCAGTACTTC,CAWSPGGYEQYF
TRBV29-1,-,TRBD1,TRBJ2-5,TGCAGCGTTGGACAGGGGAAAGAGACCCAGTACTTC,CSVGQGKETQYF
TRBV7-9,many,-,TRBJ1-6,TGTGCCAGCAGGGGAGAATCCTATAATTCACCCCTCCACTTT,CASRGESYNSPLHF
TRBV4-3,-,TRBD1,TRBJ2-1,TGCGCCAGCAGCCATAGACCGGGACAGGGGGTCTACAATGAGCAGTTCTTC,CASSHRPGQGVYNEQFF
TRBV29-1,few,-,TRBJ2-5,TGCAGCGCCGGGGGTGGGAGAGAGACCCAGTACTTC,CSAGGGRETQYF
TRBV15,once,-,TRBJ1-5,TGTGCCACCAGCAGAGTTCCCAACGGGTCGGTTCAGCCCCAGCATTTT,CATSRVPNGSVQPQHF
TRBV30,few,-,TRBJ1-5,TGTGCCTGGAGTGTAATGAGGGATCAGCCCCAGCATTTT,CAWSVMRDQPQHF
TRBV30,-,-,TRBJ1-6,TGTGCCCAGGGAAGGTCCAATTCACCCCTCCACTTT,CAQGRSNSPLHF
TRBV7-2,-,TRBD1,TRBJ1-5,TGTGCCAGCAGCCCTCAGACAGGGGTGGGCAATCAGCCCCAGCATTTT,CASSPQTGVGNQPQHF
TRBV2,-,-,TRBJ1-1,TGTGCCAGCAGTGAACGGACGGCGGATTTTGAAGCTTTCTTT,CASSERTADFEAFF
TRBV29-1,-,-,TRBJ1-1,TGCAGCGTTGAGGGGCCGGGTGAAGCTTTCTTT,CSVEGPGEAFF
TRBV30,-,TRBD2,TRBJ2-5,TGTGCCTGGAGTGGACACGGACTAGCGGGGGAGACCCAGTACTTC,CAWSGHGLAGETQYF
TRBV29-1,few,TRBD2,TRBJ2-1,TGCAGCGCCGACCGGCTAGCGGGGAACGTGTTCTTC,CSADRLAGNVFF
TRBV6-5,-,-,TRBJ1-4,TGTGCCAGCAGTTACTCGACGGTCCTAGGGGAAAAACTGTTTTTT,CASSYSTVLGEKLFF
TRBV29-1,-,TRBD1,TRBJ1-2,TGCAGCGCCAAGACAGGGATCTATGGCTACACCTTC,CSAKTGIYGYTF
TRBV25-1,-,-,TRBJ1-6,TGTGCCAGCAGTGAAGTGCAGGGGCCCTCACCCCTCCACTTT,CASSEVQGPSPLHF
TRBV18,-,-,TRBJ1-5,TGTGCCAGCTCACCACGCGCAGGGCCGAATCAGCCCCAGCATTTT,CASSPRAGPNQPQHF
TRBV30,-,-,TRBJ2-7,TGTGCCTGGGGGCATTCTGGTTTCGACAAGGAGTACTTC,CAWGHSGFDKEYF
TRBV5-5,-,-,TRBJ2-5,TGTGCCAGCAGCTTCCCCAGGGGACAAGAGACCCAGTACTTC,CASSFPRGQETQYF
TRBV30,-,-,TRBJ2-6,TGTGCCTGGAGTGTACTTTCTGGGGCCAACGTCCTGACTTTC,CAWSVLSGANVLTF
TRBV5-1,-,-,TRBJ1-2,TGCGCCAGCAGCCAGGGAAGGGACTCGAAGATGGCTAACTATGGCTACACCTTC,CASSQGRDSKMANYGYTF
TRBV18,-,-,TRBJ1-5,TGTGCCAGCTCAAACAGGGACAATCAGCCCCAGCATTTT,CASSNRDNQPQHF
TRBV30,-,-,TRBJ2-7,TGTGCCTGGAGTGTACTTTCCGAGCAGTACTTC,CAWSVLSEQYF
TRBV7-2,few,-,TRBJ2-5,TGTGCCAGCAGCTTAGTCTTCCGAGAGACCCAGTACTTC,CASSLVFRETQYF
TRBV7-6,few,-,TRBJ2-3,TGTGCCAGCAGCCCTAGCACAGATACGCAGTATTTT,CASSPSTDTQYF
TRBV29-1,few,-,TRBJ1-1,TGCAGCGTTGAAGGAGTGGGGAACACTGAAGCTTTCTTT,CSVEGVGNTEAFF
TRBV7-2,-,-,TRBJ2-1,TGTGCCAGCAGCTGGGGGGACAGTGGCAATGAGCAGTTCTTC,CASSWGDSGNEQFF
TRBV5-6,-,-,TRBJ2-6,TGTGCCAGCAGCTTGTACTCTGGGGCCAACGTCCTGACTTTC,CASSLYSGANVLTF
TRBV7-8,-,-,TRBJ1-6,TGTGCCAGCAGCGTCGGGGGGCGGGATTCACCCCTCCACTTT,CASSVGGRDSPLHF
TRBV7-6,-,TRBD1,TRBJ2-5,TGTGCCAGCAGCAGGACAGGGGGAGGGACCCAGTACTTC,CASSRTGGGTQYF
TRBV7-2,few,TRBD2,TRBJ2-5,TGTGCCAGCAGCAGGTATCGACGGCCAGCGGGGGTTGGAGAGACCCAGTACTTC,CASSRYRRPAGVGETQYF
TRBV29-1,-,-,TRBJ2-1,TGCAGCGTCGCCGCCGGCGCTTCCTACAATGAGCAGTTCTTC,CSVAAGASYNEQFF
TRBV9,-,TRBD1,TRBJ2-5,TGTGCCAGCAGCTCAGACAGGGGCTCCGAGACCCAGTACTTC,CASSSDRGSETQYF
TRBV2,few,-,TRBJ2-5,TGTGCCAGCAGCAAAGGGGGACAAGAGACCCAGTACTTC,CASSKGGQETQYF
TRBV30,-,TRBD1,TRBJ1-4,TGTGCCTGGACCCAACCCAACAGGGGCGATAATGAAAAACTGTTTTTT,CAWTQPNRGDNEKLFF
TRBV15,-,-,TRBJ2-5,TGTGCCACCAGCAGAGATTTCGCGTCCGAGACCCAGTACTTC,CATSRDFASETQYF
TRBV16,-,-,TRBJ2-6,TGTGCCAGCAGCCAATACTCCTCTGGGGCCAACGTCCTGACTTTC,CASSQYSSGANVLTF
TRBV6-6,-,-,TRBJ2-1,TGTGCCAGCAGTGCACAGAGGGCGAGTGAGCAGTTCTTC,CASSAQRASEQFF
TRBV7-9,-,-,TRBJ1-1,TGTGCCAGCAGCGAGACAGGAAGATTGATGAACACTGAAGCTTTCTTT,CASSETGRLMNTEAFF
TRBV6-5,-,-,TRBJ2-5,TGTGCCAGCGTTGGTCCGGGTGCCGCCGGTACCCAGTACTTC,CASVGPGAAGTQYF
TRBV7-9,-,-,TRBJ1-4,TGTGCCAGCAGCCTATACAAGGGAAATGAAAAACTGTTTTTT,CASSLYKGNEKLFF
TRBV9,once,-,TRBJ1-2,TGTGCCAGCAGCGTAGAGTATGGCTACACCTTC,CASSVEYGYTF
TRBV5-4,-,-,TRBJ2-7,TGTGCCAGCAGCTTGGAGCCGGATAACTACGAGCAGTACTTC,CASSLEPDNYEQYF
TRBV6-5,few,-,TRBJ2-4,TGTGCCAGCAAGGGAAGATTAGCCAAAAACATTCAGTACTTC,CASKGRLAKNIQYF
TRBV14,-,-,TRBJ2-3,TGTGCCAGCAGCCAAGAATGGGGAGAGGGGCCAGATACGCAGTATTTT,CASSQEWGEGPDTQYF
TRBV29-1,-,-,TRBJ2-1,TGCAGCGTCGGACCGTTATCCTACAATGAGCAGTTCTTC,CSVGPLSYNEQFF
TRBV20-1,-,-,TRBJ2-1,TGCAGCCTGGGACAAGGGATTGAGCAGTTCTTC,CSLGQGIEQFF
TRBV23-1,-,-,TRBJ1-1,TGCGCCAGCAGTCAGGAACCACACAGGAAGATTCGCACTGAAGCTTTCTTT,CASSQEPHRKIRTEAFF
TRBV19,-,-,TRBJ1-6,TGTGCCAGTAGTGTTACCGGGGGAAACGGTTCACCCCTCCACTTT,CASSVTGGNGSPLHF